This T cell receptor beta chain was sequenced in a study of Graves' ophthalmopathy and Graves' hyperthyroidism. The sequenced template was RNA, covering the TCR beta CDR3 region. HTBI primers were used in a first-round RT-PCR, which preceded a second-round multiplex PCR. TCRdb re-derived calls from the multiplex PCR reads in MiXCR, one entry per CDR3 protein. The repertoire holds approximately 700,000 distinct CDR3 sequences, with roughly 41% as singletons. V lost 10 bases, J lost 0 bases, and 2 bases stayed unmatched. The V gene's germline CDR1 is KGHDR and CDR2 SFDVKD. The CDR3 is 13 amino acids. This clonotype was seen many times. The diagnosis was founded upon clinical symptoms, serum thyroxine, TRAb, thyroid ultrasound and orbital computed tomography.

The TCR sequence derives from an adult man with Graves' ophthalmopathy. Sequencing was done on a sample of peripheral blood. The chain couples TRBV24-1 to TRBJ2-7, with TRBD1 identical over 10 bases. CDR3 loop: CATGQGSSYEQYF. DNA for the CDR3: TGTGCCACGGGACAGGGGAGCTCCTACGAGCAGTACTTC.